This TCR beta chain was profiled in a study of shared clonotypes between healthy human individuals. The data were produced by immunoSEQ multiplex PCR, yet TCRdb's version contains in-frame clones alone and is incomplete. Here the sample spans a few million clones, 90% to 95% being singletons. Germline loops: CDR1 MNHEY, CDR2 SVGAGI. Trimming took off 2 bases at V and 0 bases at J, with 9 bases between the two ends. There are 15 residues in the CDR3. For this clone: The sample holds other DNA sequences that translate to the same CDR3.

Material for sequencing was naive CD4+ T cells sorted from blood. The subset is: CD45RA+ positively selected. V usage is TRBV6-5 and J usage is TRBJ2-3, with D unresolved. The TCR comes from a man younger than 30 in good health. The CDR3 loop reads CASSYGLPSTDTQYF. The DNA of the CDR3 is TGTGCCAGCAGTTACGGTCTACCGAGCACAGATACGCAGTATTTT.